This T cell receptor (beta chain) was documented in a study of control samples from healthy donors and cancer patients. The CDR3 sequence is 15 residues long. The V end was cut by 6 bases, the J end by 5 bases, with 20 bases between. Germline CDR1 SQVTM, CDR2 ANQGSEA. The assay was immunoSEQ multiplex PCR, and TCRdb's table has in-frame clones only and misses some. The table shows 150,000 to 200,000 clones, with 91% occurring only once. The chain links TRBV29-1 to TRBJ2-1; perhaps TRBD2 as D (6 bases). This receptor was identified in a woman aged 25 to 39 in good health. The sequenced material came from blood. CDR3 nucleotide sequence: TGCAGCGTAGTCCCAGGGCGGGGATTCGACAATGAGCAGTTCTTC. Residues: CSVVPGRGFDNEQFF.